This T cell receptor (beta chain) was retrieved from a study of T cell clones after liver transplantation. This CDR3 spans 14 amino acids. V lost 2 bases, J lost 3 bases, and 4 bases stayed unmatched. Germline CDR1 reads KGHSH; CDR2 reads LQKENI. Sequencing used immunoSEQ multiplex PCR; TCRdb keeps in-frame clones, though not all of them. The table records 20,000 to 25,000 clones, approximately 94% of them present only once. The chain joins TRBV18 to TRBJ2-7; TRBD1 agrees at 7 bases. This material consisted of CD8+ T cells from blood, taken about 27 months after liver transplant. This TCR derives from a human patient who received a liver transplant. Some of the T cells may derive from the graft donor. The CDR3 reads CASSPRGQNYEQYF. CDR3 nucleotide sequence: TGTGCCAGCTCACCAAGGGGACAGAACTACGAGCAGTACTTC.